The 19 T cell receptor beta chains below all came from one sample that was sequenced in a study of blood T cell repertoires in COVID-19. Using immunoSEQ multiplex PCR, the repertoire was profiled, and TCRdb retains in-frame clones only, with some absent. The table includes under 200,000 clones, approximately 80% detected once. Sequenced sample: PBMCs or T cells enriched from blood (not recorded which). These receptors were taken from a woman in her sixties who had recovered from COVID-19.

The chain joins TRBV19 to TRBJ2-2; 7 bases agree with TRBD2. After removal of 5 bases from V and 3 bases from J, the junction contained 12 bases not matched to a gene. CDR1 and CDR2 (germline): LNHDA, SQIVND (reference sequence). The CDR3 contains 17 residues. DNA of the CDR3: TGTGCCAGTAGTTCAGAGGGGCGGGAGAGGGACACCGGGGAGCTGTTTTTT. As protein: CASSSEGRERDTGELFF.

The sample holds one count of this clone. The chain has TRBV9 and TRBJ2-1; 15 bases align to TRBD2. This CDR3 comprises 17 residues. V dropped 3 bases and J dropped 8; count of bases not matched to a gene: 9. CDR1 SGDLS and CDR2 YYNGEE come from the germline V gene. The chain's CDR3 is CASSATGTSGGTDEQFF. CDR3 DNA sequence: TGTGCCAGCAGCGCGACCGGGACTAGCGGGGGGACTGATGAGCAGTTCTTC.

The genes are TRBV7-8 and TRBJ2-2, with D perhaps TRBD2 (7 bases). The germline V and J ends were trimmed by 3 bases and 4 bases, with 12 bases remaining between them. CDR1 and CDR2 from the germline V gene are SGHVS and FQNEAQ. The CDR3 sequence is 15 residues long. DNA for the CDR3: TGTGCCAGCAGCTTCTCCGGGGGGCTCACCGGGGAGCTGTTTTTT. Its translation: CASSFSGGLTGELFF.

CDR3 in DNA: TGTGCCACCAGTGACAACCGCAGGGGTGATCAGCCCCAGCATTTT. Its protein product is CATSDNRRGDQPQHF. The chain is built from TRBV24-1 and TRBJ1-5; TRBD1 might be the D (6 bases). V lost 4 bases to trimming and J lost 5 bases, with 14 bases between them. CDR3 size: 15 residues. CDR1 is KGHDR and CDR2 is SFDVKD in the germline V gene.

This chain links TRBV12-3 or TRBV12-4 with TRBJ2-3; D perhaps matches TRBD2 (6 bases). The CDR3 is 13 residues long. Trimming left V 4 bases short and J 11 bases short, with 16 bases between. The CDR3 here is CASSYNSLGGQYF. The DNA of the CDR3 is TGTGCCAGCAGTTACAACAGCCTCGGGGGGCAGTATTTT.

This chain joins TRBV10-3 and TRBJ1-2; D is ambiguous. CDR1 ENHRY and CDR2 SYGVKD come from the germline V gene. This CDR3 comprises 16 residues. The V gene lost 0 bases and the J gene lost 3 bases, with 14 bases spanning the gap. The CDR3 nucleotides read TGTGCCATCAGTGAGTCCCGAGCCCTGAAAGACTATGGCTACACCTTC. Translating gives CAISESRALKDYGYTF.

The CDR3 region has the DNA TGCGCCAGCAGCTTGGTGCCAGGGGTCCAAGAGACCCAGTACTTC. Its protein product is CASSLVPGVQETQYF. The genes are TRBV5-1 and TRBJ2-5; tentative D call: TRBD1 (6 bases). The CDR3 loop spans 15 amino acids. Germline CDR1 and CDR2: SGHRS and YFSETQ. V was pared by 0 bases and J by 1 base, with 10 bases between.

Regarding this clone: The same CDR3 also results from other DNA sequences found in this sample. For the CDR3, the DNA is TGTGCCAGCAGCCAAGTCCCGGGACAGGGGGTCTACGAGCAGTACTTC. It is translated as CASSQVPGQGVYEQYF. The chain recombines TRBV3-1 (or the pseudogene TRBV3-2) with TRBJ2-7, with TRBD1 identical over 11 bases. Looked up from germline, CDR1 is LGHDT and CDR2 is YNNKEL (reference sequence). With V trimmed by 1 base and J by 3 bases, 5 bases remained unmatched. This CDR3 has 16 amino acids.

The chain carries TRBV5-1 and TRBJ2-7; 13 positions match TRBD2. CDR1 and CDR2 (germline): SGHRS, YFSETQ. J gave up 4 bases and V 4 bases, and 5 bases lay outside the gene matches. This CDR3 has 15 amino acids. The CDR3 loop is CASSKGLAGPYEQYF. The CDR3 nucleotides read TGCGCCAGCAGCAAGGGACTAGCGGGACCGTACGAGCAGTACTTC.

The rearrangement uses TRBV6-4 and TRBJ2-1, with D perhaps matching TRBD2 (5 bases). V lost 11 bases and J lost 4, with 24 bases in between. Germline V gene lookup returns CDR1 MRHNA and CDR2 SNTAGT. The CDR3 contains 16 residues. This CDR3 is CAERRGGRNLYNEQFF. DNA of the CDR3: TGTGCCGAAAGAAGAGGAGGACGAAACTTATACAATGAGCAGTTCTTC.

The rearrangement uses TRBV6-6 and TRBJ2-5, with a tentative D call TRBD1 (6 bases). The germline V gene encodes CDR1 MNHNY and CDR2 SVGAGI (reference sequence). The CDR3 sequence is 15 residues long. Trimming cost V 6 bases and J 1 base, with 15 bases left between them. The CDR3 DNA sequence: TGTGCCAGCAGAAAGGGGACATCCCTCCAAGAGACCCAGTACTTC. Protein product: CASRKGTSLQETQYF.

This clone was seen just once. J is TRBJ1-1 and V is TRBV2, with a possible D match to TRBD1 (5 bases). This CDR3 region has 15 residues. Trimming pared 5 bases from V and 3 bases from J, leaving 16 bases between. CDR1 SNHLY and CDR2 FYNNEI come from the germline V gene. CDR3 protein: CASSSIQGGDTEAFF. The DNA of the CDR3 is TGTGCCAGCAGTTCTATTCAGGGAGGGGACACTGAAGCTTTCTTT. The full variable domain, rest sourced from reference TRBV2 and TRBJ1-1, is EPEVTQTPSHQVTQMGQEVILRCVPISNHLYFYWYRQILGQKVEFLVSFYNNEISEKSEIFDDQFSVERPDGSNFTLKIRSTKLEDSAMYFCASSSIQGGDTEAFFGQGTRLTVV.

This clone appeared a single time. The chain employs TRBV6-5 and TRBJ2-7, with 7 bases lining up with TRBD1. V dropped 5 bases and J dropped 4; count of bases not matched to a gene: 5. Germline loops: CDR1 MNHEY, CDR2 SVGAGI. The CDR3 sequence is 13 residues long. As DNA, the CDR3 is TGTGCCAGCAGTACGGGACAGACTTACGAGCAGTACTTC. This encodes CASSTGQTYEQYF.

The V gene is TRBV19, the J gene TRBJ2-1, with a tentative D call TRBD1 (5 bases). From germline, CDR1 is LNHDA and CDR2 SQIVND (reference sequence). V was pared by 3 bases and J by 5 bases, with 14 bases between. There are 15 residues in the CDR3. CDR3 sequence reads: CASSIWQGRDNEQFF. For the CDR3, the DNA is TGTGCCAGTAGTATCTGGCAGGGTAGGGACAATGAGCAGTTCTTC.

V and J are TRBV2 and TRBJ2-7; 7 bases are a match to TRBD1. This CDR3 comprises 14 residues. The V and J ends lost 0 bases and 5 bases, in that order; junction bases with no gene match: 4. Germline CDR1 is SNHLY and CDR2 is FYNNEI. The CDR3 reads CASSEAGTAHEQYF. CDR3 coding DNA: TGTGCCAGCAGTGAAGCGGGGACAGCCCACGAGCAGTACTTC.

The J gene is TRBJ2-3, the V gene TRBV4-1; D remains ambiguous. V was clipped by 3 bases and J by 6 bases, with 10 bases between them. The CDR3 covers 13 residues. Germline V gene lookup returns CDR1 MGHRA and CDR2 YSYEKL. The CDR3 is CASSHERLDTQYF. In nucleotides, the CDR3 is TGCGCCAGCAGCCACGAGAGGCTGGATACGCAGTATTTT.

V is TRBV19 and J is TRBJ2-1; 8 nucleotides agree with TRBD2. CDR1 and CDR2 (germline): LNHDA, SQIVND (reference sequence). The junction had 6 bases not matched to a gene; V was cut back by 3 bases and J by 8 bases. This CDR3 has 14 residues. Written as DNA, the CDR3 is TGTGCCAGTAGTATTTCCGGGAGGGTCTATGAGCAGTTCTTC. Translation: CASSISGRVYEQFF.

The CDR3 sequence: CATSDLGSGSVGEQFF. The CDR3 DNA reads as TGTGCCACCAGTGATTTGGGTAGCGGGAGTGTCGGTGAGCAGTTCTTC. V gene TRBV24-1 combines with J gene TRBJ2-1; 9 bases map to TRBD2. The CDR3 loop spans 16 amino acids. The V segment lost 0 bases and the J segment 9 bases; nucleotides outside the gene matches: 8. Germline assignment: CDR1 KGHDR and CDR2 SFDVKD.

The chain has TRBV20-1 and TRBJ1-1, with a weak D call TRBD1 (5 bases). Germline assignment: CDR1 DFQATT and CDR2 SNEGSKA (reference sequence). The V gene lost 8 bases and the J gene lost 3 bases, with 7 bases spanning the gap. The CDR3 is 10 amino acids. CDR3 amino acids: CSPGHTEAFF. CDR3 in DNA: TGCAGTCCAGGGCACACTGAAGCTTTCTTT.